The 20 T cell receptor beta chains below were found in one sample sequenced in a study of high-grade serous ovarian cancer treatment subgroups. TCRdb's table, derived via immunoSEQ multiplex PCR, lists solely in-frame clones and lacks some. The table includes about 36,000 clones, about 79% detected once. Tumor samples were obtained before definitive surgery or chemotherapy. Material for sequencing was tumor tissue. The receptors were gathered from a human donor with high-grade serous ovarian cancer.

The V and J genes are TRBV6-6 and TRBJ2-7; 7 bases are shared with TRBD1. V was pared by 6 bases and J by 6 bases, with 8 bases of the junction left unmatched. CDR1 is MNHNY, CDR2 SVGAGI, per germline (reference sequence). The CDR3 length is 13 residues. CDR3 residues: CASRANRGSEQYF. The CDR3 region has the DNA TGTGCCAGCAGAGCAAACAGGGGAAGCGAGCAGTACTTC.

The CDR3 sequence: CASSSPLTGTYEQYF. CDR3 coding DNA: TGTGCCAGCAGTTCCCCTCTGACAGGGACCTACGAGCAGTACTTC. This sequence joins TRBV6-5 and TRBJ2-7; 7 bases align to TRBD1. CDR3 length equals 15 residues. Trimming cost V 4 bases and J 2 bases; bases outside gene matches: 8. Per germline, CDR1 MNHEY and CDR2 SVGAGI.

The rearrangement joins TRBV12-1 to TRBJ2-7. TRBV12-1 is flagged as a pseudogene. The CDR3 is made up of 12 amino acids. CDR3 bases: TGTGCCAGCAGGGACCGCATATACGAGCAGTACTTC. This codes for CASRDRIYEQYF.

This chain connects TRBV7-9 to TRBJ1-5; D is perhaps TRBD1 (6 bases). CDR1 is SEHNR, CDR2 FQNEAQ, per germline (reference sequence). Trimming left V 5 bases short and J 2 bases short, with 13 bases between. There are 15 residues in the CDR3. The CDR3 reads CASSATGFGNQPQHF. The CDR3, as DNA: TGTGCCAGCAGCGCTACAGGGTTTGGCAATCAGCCCCAGCATTTT.

This clone appeared a few times. The chain uses TRBV30 and TRBJ2-5; the D call may be TRBD1 or TRBD2 (6 bases each). The V gene's germline CDR1 is GTSNPN and CDR2 SVGIG (reference sequence). The CDR3 runs to 14 residues. Trimming pared 8 bases from V and 5 bases from J, leaving 21 bases between. The CDR3 region is CAGGGMGLSETQYF. DNA for the CDR3: TGTGCCGGGGGCGGGATGGGGTTATCGGAGACCCAGTACTTC.

This sequence joins TRBV7-6 and TRBJ1-1, with D possibly matching TRBD1 (5 bases). Germline-derived CDR1 and CDR2 are SGHVS and FNYEAQ. The length of the CDR3 is 14 residues. V shed 4 bases and J shed 8 bases, with 17 bases lying between them. CDR3 sequence (DNA): TGTGCCAGCAGCTCATCCGACAGAGTGTTAGAAGCTTTCTTT. Amino acid sequence: CASSSSDRVLEAFF.

The rearrangement joins TRBV28 to TRBJ1-2, with D maybe TRBD1 (6 bases). The germline gives CDR1 MDHEN, CDR2 SYDVKM. This CDR3 contains 13 residues. V lost 4 bases, J lost 3 bases, and 9 bases lay in between. Here the CDR3 DNA reads TGTGCCAGCAGTTGGGACAAAGACTATGGCTACACCTTC. Translation gives CASSWDKDYGYTF.

The chain couples TRBV7-8 to TRBJ2-7, with D tentatively TRBD1 or TRBD2 (5 bases each). Per the germline V gene, CDR1 is SGHVS and CDR2 is FQNEAQ. The CDR3 is 13 residues long. V lost 1 base and J 8 bases, leaving 12 bases between the germline ends. The CDR3 protein is CASSLVGPEKQYF. CDR3 coding DNA: TGTGCCAGCAGCTTAGTGGGACCTGAAAAGCAGTACTTC. Combining the CDR3 with reference TRBV7-8 and TRBJ2-7 gives the whole variable domain GAGVSQSPRYKVAKRGQDVALRCDPISGHVSLFWYQQALGQGPEFLTYFQNEAQLDKSGLPSDRFFAERPEGSVSTLKIQRTQQEDSAVYLCASSLVGPEKQYFGPGTRLTVT.

The CDR3 region is CASSIGAGSGTDTQYF. The CDR3 DNA follows: TGTGCCAGTAGTATAGGAGCAGGGTCTGGCACAGATACGCAGTATTTT. The rearrangement links TRBV19 to TRBJ2-3; TRBD1 is a possible D gene (5 bases). Germline V gene data show CDR1 as LNHDA and CDR2 as SQIVND (reference sequence). This CDR3 comprises 16 residues. V dropped 1 base and J dropped 1 base, with 12 bases sitting between them.

V and J are TRBV4-2 and TRBJ2-2, with TRBD2 matching 14 bases. J gave up 9 bases and V 3 bases, and 6 bases lay outside the gene matches. The germline V gene has CDR1 LGHNA and CDR2 YNFKEQ. The CDR3 contains 16 residues. The CDR3 DNA sequence: TGTGCCAGCAGCCATGCCGGGACTAGCGGGAGCTGGGAGCTGTTTTTT. Its translation is CASSHAGTSGSWELFF.

J is TRBJ2-3 and V is TRBV29-1, with D possibly called TRBD1 or TRBD2 (7 bases each). The length of the CDR3 is 14 residues. Germline-derived CDR1 and CDR2 are SQVTM and ANQGSEA. The V and J ends lost 6 bases and 3 bases respectively, with 16 bases between them. Written as DNA, the CDR3 is TGCAGCGTCCCCTACAGGGGAGGGACAGATACGCAGTATTTT. It is translated as CSVPYRGGTDTQYF.

V and J are TRBV2 and TRBJ2-1, with 9 bases that match TRBD2. J gave up 6 bases and V 6 bases, and 6 bases lay outside the gene matches. Germline V gives CDR1 SNHLY, CDR2 FYNNEI. The CDR3 runs 14 residues. The CDR3 reads CASREQAGGNEQFF. The CDR3 DNA follows: TGTGCCAGCAGGGAGCAAGCGGGAGGCAATGAGCAGTTCTTC.

The V gene is TRBV7-2, the J gene TRBJ2-3; no reliable D call. CDR3 length equals 13 residues. Trimming stripped 4 bases from V and 4 bases from J, with 9 bases between. Germline CDR1 reads SGHTA; CDR2 reads FQGNSA. The CDR3 coding sequence is TGTGCCAGCAGCTGGCGAATCTCAGATACGCAGTATTTT. Its translation is CASSWRISDTQYF. Looking up the rest from reference TRBV7-2 and TRBJ2-3 gives the full variable domain: GAGVSQSPSNKVTEKGKDVELRCDPISGHTALYWYRQSLGQGLEFLIYFQGNSAPDKSGLPSDRFSAERTGGSVSTLTIQRTQQEDSAVYLCASSWRISDTQYFGPGTRLTVL.

The V and J genes are TRBV7-3 and TRBJ1-1; D is undetermined. Germline-derived CDR1 and CDR2 are SGHTA and FQGTGA. Trimming removed 5 bases at V and 14 bases at J, with 21 bases between. This CDR3 spans 13 amino acids. CDR3: CASSPRPGQRKFF. The CDR3 DNA reads TGTGCCAGCAGCCCACGGCCCGGTCAGAGGAAATTCTTT.

There are a few counts of this clone. The V and J genes are TRBV5-1 and TRBJ1-1, with D uncertain. V lost 6 bases and J lost 11, with 5 bases in between. The CDR3 covers 8 residues. The V gene's germline CDR1 is SGHRS and CDR2 YFSETQ. CDR3 DNA: TGCGCCAGCATAAGGGCTTTCTTT. It encodes CASIRAFF. The full variable domain, completed using reference TRBV5-1 and TRBJ1-1, is KAGVTQTPRYLIKTRGQQVTLSCSPISGHRSVSWYQQTPGQGLQFLFEYFSETQRNKGNFPGRFSGRQFSNSRSEMNVSTLELGDSALYLCASIRAFFGQGTRLTVV.

The chain recombines TRBV14 with TRBJ1-1; 7 bases are a match to TRBD1. J gave up 1 base and V 3 bases, and 5 bases lay outside the gene matches. Germline V gives CDR1 SGHDN, CDR2 FVKESK. The CDR3 has 15 residues. CDR3 DNA sequence: TGTGCCAGCAGCCAGGGACAGAGGAGGAACACTGAAGCTTTCTTT. It specifies CASSQGQRRNTEAFF.

This sequence joins TRBV6-6 and TRBJ1-1, with D unclear. The germline CDR1 and CDR2 sequences are MNHNY and SVGAGI (reference sequence). The CDR3 is made up of 11 amino acids. V lost 5 bases and J lost 4, with 5 bases in between. The CDR3 spells CASSHITEAFF. CDR3 coding DNA: TGTGCCAGCAGTCATATCACTGAAGCTTTCTTT.

The gene calls are TRBV7-2 and TRBJ2-2, with D possibly matching TRBD2 (5 bases). CDR3 length: 13 residues. Per germline, CDR1 SGHTA and CDR2 FQGNSA. V was trimmed by 6 bases and J by 6 bases, leaving 11 bases between them. The CDR3, as DNA: TGTGCCAGCAGACGGGATGGGGCCGGGGAGCTGTTTTTT. This codes for CASRRDGAGELFF.

The V and J genes are TRBV6-5 and TRBJ1-4; unclear D gene. Germline CDR1 MNHEY, CDR2 SVGAGI. The CDR3 is 13 residues long. Trimming cost V 6 bases and J 5 bases, with 10 bases left between them. CDR3 sequence: CASSFQLNEKLFF. Written as DNA, the CDR3 is TGTGCCAGCAGCTTTCAGTTAAATGAAAAACTGTTTTTT.

V gene TRBV6-6 combines with J gene TRBJ2-2, with D unclear. The CDR3 spans 14 residues. Deletions cut 4 bases from V and 2 bases from J, with 8 bases between. CDR1 is MNHNY, CDR2 SVGAGI, per germline (reference sequence). CDR3 sequence: CASSFKGNTGELFF. CDR3 nucleotides: TGTGCCAGCAGTTTTAAGGGCAACACCGGGGAGCTGTTTTTT.